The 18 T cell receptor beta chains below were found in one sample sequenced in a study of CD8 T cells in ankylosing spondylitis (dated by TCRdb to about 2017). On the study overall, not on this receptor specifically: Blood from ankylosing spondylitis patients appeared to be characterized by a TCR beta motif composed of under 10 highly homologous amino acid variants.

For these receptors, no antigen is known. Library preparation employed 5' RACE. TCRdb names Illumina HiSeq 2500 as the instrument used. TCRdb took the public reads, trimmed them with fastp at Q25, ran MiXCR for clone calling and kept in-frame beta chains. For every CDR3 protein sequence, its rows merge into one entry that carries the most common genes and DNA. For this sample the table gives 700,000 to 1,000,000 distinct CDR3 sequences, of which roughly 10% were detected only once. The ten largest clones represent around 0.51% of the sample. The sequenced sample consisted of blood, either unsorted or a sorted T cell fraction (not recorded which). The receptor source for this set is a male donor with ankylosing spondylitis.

Written as DNA, the CDR3 is TGCGCCAGCAGCCAGGAGTACACCGGGGAGCTGTTTTTT. Translating gives CASSQEYTGELFF. The V gene is TRBV4-3, the J gene TRBJ2-2, with D unresolved. The V gene's germline CDR1 is LGHNA and CDR2 YSLEER. The CDR3 sequence is 13 residues long. V lost 3 bases to trimming and J lost 3 bases, with 5 bases between them.

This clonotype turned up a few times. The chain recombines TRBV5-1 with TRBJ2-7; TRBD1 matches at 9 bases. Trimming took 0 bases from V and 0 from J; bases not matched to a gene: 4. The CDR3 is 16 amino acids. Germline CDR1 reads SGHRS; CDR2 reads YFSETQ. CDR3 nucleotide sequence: TGCGCCAGCAGCTTGGGGGGGACAGGGCCCTCCTACGAGCAGTACTTC. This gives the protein CASSLGGTGPSYEQYF.

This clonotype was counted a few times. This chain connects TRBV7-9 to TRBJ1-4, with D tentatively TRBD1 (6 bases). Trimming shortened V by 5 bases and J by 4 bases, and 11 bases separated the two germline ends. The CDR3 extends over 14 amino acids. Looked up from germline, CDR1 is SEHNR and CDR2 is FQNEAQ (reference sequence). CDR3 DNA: TGTGCCAGCAGCGCCGGGACAAGTAATGAAAAACTGTTTTTT. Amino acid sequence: CASSAGTSNEKLFF.

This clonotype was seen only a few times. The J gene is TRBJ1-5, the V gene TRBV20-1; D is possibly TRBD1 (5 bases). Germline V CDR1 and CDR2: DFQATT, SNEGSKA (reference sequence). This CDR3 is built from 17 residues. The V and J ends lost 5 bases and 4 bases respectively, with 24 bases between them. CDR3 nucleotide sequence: TGCAGTGCTTATGACAGTTCTCAAATGGCCGAGAATCAGCCCCAGCATTTT. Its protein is CSAYDSSQMAENQPQHF.

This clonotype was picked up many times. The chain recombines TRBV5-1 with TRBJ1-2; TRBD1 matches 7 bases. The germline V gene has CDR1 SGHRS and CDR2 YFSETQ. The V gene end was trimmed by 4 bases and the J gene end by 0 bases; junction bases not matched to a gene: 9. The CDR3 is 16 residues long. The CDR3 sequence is CASSRDATGANYGYTF. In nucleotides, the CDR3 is TGCGCCAGCAGCCGCGATGCTACAGGGGCTAACTATGGCTACACCTTC. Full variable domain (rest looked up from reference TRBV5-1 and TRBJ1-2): KAGVTQTPRYLIKTRGQQVTLSCSPISGHRSVSWYQQTPGQGLQFLFEYFSETQRNKGNFPGRFSGRQFSNSRSEMNVSTLELGDSALYLCASSRDATGANYGYTFGSGTRLTVV.

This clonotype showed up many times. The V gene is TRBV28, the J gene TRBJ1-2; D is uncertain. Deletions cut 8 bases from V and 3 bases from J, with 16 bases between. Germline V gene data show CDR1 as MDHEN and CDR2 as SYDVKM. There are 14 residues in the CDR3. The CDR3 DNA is TGTGCCAGCTGCCCGGAGACTTGCTACTATGGCTACACCTTC. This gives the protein CASCPETCYYGYTF.

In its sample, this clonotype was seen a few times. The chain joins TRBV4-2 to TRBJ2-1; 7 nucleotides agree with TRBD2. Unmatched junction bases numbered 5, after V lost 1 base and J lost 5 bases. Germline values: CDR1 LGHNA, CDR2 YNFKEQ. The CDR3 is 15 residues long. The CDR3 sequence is CASSQGSGKHNEQFF. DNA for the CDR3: TGTGCCAGCAGCCAAGGGAGCGGGAAGCACAATGAGCAGTTCTTC.

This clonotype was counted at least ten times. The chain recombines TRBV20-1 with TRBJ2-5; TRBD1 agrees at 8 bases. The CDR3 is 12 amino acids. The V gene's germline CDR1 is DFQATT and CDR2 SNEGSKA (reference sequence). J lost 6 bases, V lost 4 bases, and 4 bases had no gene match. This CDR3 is CSAIQGAKTQYF. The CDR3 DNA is TGCAGTGCTATTCAGGGGGCTAAGACCCAGTACTTC.

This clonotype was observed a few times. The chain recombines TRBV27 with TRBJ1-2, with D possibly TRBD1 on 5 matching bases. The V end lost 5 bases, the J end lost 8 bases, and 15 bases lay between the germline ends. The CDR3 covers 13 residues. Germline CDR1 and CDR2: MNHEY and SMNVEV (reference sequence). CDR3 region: CASSPTGGSGYTF. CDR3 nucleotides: TGTGCCAGCAGTCCCACCGGGGGGAGCGGCTACACCTTC.

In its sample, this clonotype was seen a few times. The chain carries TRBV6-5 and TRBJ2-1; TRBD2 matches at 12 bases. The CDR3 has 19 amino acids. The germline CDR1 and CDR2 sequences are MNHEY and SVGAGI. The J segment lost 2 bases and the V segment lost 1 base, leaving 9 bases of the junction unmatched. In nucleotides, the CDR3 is TGTGCCAGCAGTTACTTATCCCCGACTAGCGGGAGCCCCTACAATGAGCAGTTCTTC. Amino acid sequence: CASSYLSPTSGSPYNEQFF.

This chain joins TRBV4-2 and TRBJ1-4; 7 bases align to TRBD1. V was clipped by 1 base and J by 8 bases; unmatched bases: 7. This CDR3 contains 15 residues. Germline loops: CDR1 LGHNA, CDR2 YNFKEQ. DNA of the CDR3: TGTGCCAGCAGCCAAGCTCCCCAGGGGGGCGAAAAACTGTTTTTT. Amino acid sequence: CASSQAPQGGEKLFF.

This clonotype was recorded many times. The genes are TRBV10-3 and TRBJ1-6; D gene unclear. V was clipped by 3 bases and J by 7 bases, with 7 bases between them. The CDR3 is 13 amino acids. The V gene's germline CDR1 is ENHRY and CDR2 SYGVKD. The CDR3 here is CAISEQRNSPLHF. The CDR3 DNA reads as TGTGCCATCAGTGAACAGCGCAATTCACCCCTCCACTTT.

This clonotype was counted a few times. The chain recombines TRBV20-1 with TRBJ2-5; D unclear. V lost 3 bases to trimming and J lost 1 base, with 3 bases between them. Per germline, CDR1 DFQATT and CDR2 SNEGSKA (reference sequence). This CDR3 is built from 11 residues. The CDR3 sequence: CSASTQETQYF. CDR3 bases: TGCAGTGCTAGTACCCAAGAGACCCAGTACTTC.

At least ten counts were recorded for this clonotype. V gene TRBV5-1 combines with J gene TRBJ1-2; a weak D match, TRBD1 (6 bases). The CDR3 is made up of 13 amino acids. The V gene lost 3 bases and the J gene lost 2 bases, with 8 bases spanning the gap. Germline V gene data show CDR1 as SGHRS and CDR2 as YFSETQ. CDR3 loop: CASSSQGNYGYTF. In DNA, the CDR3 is TGCGCCAGCAGCTCACAGGGAAACTATGGCTACACCTTC. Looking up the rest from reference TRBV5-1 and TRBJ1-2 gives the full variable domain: KAGVTQTPRYLIKTRGQQVTLSCSPISGHRSVSWYQQTPGQGLQFLFEYFSETQRNKGNFPGRFSGRQFSNSRSEMNVSTLELGDSALYLCASSSQGNYGYTFGSGTRLTVV.

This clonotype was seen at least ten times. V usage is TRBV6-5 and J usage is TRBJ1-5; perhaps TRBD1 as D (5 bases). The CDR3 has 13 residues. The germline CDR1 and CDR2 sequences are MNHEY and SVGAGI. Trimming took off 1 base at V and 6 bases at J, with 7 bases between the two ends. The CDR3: CASSYLGGQPQHF. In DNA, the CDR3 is TGTGCCAGCAGTTACTTGGGGGGTCAGCCCCAGCATTTT.

CDR3 region: CSARDLFGSNYGYTF. Written as DNA, the CDR3 is TGCAGTGCTAGAGATCTTTTTGGCTCTAACTATGGCTACACCTTC. This sequence joins TRBV20-1 and TRBJ1-2, with D unresolved. Trimming cost V 0 bases and J 0 bases, with 11 bases left between them. The CDR3 spans 15 residues. Per germline, CDR1 DFQATT and CDR2 SNEGSKA (reference sequence).

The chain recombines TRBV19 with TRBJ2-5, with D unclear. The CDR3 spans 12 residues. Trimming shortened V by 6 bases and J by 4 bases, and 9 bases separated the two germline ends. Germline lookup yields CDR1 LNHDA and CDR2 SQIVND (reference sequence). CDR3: CASRRGRETQYF. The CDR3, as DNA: TGTGCCAGTAGGAGAGGCAGAGAGACCCAGTACTTC.

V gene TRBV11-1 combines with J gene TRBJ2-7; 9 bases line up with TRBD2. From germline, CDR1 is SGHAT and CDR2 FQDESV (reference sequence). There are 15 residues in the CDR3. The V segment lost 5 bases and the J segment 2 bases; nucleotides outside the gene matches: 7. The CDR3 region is CASSRRLAAAYEQYF. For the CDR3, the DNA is TGTGCCAGCAGCCGGAGACTAGCGGCGGCCTACGAGCAGTACTTC.